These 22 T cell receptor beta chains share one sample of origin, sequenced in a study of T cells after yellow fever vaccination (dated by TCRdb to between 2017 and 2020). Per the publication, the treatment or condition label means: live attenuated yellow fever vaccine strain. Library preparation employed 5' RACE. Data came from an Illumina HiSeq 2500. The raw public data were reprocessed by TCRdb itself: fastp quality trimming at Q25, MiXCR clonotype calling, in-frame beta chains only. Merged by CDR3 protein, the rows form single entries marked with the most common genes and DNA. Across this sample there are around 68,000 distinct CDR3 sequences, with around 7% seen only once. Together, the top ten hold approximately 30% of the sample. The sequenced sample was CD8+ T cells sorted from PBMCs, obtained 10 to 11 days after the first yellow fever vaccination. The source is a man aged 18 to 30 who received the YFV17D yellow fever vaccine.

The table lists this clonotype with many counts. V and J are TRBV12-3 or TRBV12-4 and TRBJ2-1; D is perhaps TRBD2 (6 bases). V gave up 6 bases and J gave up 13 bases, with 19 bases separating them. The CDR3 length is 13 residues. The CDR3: CASSLLPAAGQFF. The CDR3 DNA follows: TGTGCCAGCAGCCTCCTCCCTGCCGCGGGACAGTTCTTC.

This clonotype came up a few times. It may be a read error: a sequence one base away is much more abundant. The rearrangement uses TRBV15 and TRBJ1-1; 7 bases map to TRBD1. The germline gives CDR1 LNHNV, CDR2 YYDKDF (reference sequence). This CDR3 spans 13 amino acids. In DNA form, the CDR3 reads TGTCCCACCAGCAGGTCAGGGGGCACTGAAGCTTTCTTT. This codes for CPTSRSGGTEAFF.

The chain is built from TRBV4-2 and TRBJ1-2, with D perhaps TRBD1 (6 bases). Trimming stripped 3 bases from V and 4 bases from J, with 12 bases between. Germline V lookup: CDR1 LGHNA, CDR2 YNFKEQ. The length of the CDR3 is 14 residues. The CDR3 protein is CASSHASGVYGYTF. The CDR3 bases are TGTGCCAGCAGCCACGCGTCAGGGGTCTATGGCTACACCTTC.

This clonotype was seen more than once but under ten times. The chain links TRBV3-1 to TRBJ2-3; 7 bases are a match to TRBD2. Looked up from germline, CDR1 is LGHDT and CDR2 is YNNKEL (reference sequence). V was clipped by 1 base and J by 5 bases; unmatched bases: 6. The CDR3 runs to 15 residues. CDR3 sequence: CASSQVGGEGDTQYF. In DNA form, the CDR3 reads TGTGCCAGCAGCCAAGTTGGCGGGGAGGGAGATACGCAGTATTTT.

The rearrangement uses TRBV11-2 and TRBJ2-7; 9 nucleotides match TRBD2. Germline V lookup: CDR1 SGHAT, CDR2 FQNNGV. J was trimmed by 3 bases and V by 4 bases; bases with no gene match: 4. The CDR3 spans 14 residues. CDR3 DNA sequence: TGTGCCAGCAGCTCCGTAGCGGGAGACTACGAGCAGTACTTC. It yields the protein CASSSVAGDYEQYF.

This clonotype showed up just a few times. The CDR3 reads CASSQEGRLADETQYF. CDR3 coding DNA: TGCGCCAGCAGCCAAGAAGGTCGCCTAGCGGATGAGACCCAGTACTTC. This chain links TRBV4-3 with TRBJ2-5, with 7 bases aligning to TRBD2. J was trimmed by 5 bases and V by 0 bases; bases with no gene match: 9. The germline V gene encodes CDR1 LGHNA and CDR2 YSLEER. This CDR3 is built from 16 residues.

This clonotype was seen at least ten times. Here the CDR3 reads CASSQGSGPYYEQYF. Here the CDR3 DNA reads TGTGCCAGCAGCCAAGGATCGGGGCCCTACTACGAGCAGTACTTC. The chain is built from TRBV3-1 and TRBJ2-7; D may be TRBD1 or TRBD2 (5 bases each). Deletions cut 1 base from V and 3 bases from J, with 13 bases between. The CDR3 has 15 amino acids. Germline V gene sequence: CDR1 LGHDT, CDR2 YNNKEL (reference sequence).

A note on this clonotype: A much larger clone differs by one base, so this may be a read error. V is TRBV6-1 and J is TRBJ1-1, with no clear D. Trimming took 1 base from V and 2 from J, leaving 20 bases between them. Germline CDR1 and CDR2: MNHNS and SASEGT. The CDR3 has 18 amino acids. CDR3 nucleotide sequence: TGTGCCAGCAGTGAAGTGCACGGCGTGGGAATACTCAACACTGAAGCTTTCTTT. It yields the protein CASSEVHGVGILNTEAFF.

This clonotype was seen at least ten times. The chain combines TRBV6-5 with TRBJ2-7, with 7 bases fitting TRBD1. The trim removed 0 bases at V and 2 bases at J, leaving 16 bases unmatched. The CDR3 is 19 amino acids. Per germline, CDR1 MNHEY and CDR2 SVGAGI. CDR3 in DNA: TGTGCCAGCAGTTACTCTTATGGGACAGACAAAACTACCCCCTACGAGCAGTACTTC. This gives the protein CASSYSYGTDKTTPYEQYF.

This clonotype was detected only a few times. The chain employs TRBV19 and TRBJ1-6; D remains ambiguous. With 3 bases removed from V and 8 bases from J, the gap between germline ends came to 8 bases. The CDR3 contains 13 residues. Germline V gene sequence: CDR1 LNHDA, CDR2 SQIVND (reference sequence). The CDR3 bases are TGTGCCAGTAGTATGAAGCCCTATTCACCCCTCCACTTT. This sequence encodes CASSMKPYSPLHF. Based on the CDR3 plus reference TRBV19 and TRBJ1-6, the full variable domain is DGGITQSPKYLFRKEGQNVTLSCEQNLNHDAMYWYRQDPGQGLRLIYYSQIVNDFQKGDIAEGYSVSREKKESFPLTVTSAQKNPTAFYLCASSMKPYSPLHFGNGTRLTVT.

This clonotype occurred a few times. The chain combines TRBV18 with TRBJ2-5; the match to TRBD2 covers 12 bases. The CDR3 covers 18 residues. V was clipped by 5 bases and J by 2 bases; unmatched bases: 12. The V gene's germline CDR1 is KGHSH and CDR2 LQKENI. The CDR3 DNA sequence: TGTGCCAGCTCATACATCACGGGACTAGCGGGTGCTCAAGAGACCCAGTACTTC. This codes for CASSYITGLAGAQETQYF.

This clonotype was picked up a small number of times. The CDR3: CASSDGAWRELDTQYF. The CDR3 nucleotides read TGTGCCAGCAGCGACGGGGCCTGGCGGGAGTTAGATACGCAGTATTTT. V usage is TRBV7-9 and J usage is TRBJ2-3; 7 bases are shared with TRBD2. Germline V lookup: CDR1 SEHNR, CDR2 FQNEAQ (reference sequence). The CDR3 is 16 residues long. The V gene end was trimmed by 5 bases and the J gene end by 5 bases; junction bases not matched to a gene: 13.

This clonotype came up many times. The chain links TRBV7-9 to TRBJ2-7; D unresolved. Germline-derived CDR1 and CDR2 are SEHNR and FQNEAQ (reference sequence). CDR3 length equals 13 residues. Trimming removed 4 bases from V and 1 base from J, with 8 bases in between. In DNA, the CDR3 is TGTGCCAGCAGCTCACGAGATTCCTACGAGCAGTACTTC. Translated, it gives CASSSRDSYEQYF.

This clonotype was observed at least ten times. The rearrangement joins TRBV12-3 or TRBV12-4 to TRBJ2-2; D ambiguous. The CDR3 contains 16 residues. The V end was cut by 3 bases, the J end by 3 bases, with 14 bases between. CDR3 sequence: CASSFRYRADTGELFF. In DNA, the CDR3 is TGTGCCAGCAGTTTTCGCTACCGTGCCGACACCGGGGAGCTGTTTTTT.

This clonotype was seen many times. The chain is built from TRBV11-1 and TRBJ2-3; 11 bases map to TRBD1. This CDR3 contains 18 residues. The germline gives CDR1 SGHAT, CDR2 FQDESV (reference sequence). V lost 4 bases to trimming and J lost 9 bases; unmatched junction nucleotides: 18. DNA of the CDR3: TGTGCCAGCAGCTCCAGGGACAGGGGGGACCTTCCAAGTCCCACGCAGTATTTT. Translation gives CASSSRDRGDLPSPTQYF. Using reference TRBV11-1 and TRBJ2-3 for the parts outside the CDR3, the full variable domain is EAEVAQSPRYKITEKSQAVAFWCDPISGHATLYWYRQILGQGPELLVQFQDESVVDDSQLPKDRFSAERLKGVDSTLKIQPAELGDSAMYLCASSSRDRGDLPSPTQYFGPGTRLTVL.

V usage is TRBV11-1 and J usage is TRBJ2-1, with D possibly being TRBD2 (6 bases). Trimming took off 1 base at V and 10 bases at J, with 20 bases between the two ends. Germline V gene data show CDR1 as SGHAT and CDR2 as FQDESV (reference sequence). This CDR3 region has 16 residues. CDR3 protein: CASSLGPAGGWGEQFF. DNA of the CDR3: TGTGCCAGCAGCTTAGGCCCAGCGGGTGGCTGGGGCGAGCAGTTCTTC. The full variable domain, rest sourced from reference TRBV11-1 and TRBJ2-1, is EAEVAQSPRYKITEKSQAVAFWCDPISGHATLYWYRQILGQGPELLVQFQDESVVDDSQLPKDRFSAERLKGVDSTLKIQPAELGDSAMYLCASSLGPAGGWGEQFFGPGTRLTVL.

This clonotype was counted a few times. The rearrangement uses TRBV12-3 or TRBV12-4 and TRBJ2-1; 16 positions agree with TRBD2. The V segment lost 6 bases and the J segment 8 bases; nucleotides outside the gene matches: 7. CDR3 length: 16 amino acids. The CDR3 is CASSPGTSGGADEQFF. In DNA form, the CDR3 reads TGTGCCAGCAGCCCCGGGACTAGCGGGGGGGCGGATGAGCAGTTCTTC.

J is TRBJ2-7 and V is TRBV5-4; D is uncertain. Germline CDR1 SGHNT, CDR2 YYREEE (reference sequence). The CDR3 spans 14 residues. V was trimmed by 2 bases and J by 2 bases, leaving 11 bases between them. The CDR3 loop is CASSFSSGTYEQYF. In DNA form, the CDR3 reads TGTGCCAGCAGCTTTTCGTCAGGAACCTACGAGCAGTACTTC.

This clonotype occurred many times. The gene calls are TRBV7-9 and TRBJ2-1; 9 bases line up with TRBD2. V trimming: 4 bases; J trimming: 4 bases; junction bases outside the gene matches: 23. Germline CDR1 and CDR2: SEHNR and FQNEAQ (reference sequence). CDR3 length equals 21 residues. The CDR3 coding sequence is TGTGCCAGCAGCTCACCAAGGCCCGGGACAGATCTAGCGGGGACTTACAATGAGCAGTTCTTC. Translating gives CASSSPRPGTDLAGTYNEQFF.

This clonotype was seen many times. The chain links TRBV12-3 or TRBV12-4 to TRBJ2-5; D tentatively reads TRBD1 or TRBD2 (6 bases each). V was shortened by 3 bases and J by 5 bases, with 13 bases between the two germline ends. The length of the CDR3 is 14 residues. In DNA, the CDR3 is TGTGCCAGCAGTTTTAGGGGGGCCCGTGAGACCCAGTACTTC. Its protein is CASSFRGARETQYF.

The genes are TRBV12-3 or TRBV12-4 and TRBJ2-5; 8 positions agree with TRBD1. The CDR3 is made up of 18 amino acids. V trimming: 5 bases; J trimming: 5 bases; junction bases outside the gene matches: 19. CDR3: CASSLPAWGTGVRETQYF. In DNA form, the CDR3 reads TGTGCCAGCAGTCTCCCAGCCTGGGGGACAGGTGTAAGGGAGACCCAGTACTTC.

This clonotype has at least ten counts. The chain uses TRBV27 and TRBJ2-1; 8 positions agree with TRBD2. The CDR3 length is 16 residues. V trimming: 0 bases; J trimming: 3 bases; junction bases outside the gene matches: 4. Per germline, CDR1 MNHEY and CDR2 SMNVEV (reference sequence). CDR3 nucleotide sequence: TGTGCCAGCAGTTTATCGTCGAGCGGGAGCTACAATGAGCAGTTCTTC. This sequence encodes CASSLSSSGSYNEQFF.